This T cell receptor beta chain was captured in a study of shared clonotypes between healthy human individuals. V was pared by 5 bases and J by 2 bases, with 9 bases of the junction left unmatched. CDR1 and CDR2 from the germline V gene are SGHVS and FQNEAQ. The length of the CDR3 is 16 residues. Comments on this clone: Its antigen remains unidentified.

Naive CD8 isolation took CD45RO-negative cells positively selected for CCR7 and excluded terminally differentiated effector memory CD45RA+ cells. TCRdb's table, derived via immunoSEQ multiplex PCR, lists solely in-frame clones and lacks some. The sample yields about 2.2 million clones, about 92% seen once. Study-wide results and caveats: Lower generation probabilities were found for non-shared clonotypes than for those shared by all four donors.

Sequenced material: naive CD8+ T cells from PBMCs. The receptor comes from a young man in good health. Some clones in this sample may be carry-over from other donors' samples. The chain recombines TRBV7-8 with TRBJ2-7, with TRBD2 identical over 10 bases. The CDR3 DNA is TGTGCCAGCAGCGAAGCACTAGCGGGGACCACCTACGAGCAGTACTTC. This gives the protein CASSEALAGTTYEQYF.